Shown below are 16 T cell receptor beta chains from a single sample sequenced in a study of cytomegalovirus exposure and HLA in healthy donors. This table comes from immunoSEQ multiplex PCR, and its TCRdb copy is limited to in-frame clones, with some not included. The repertoire holds over 55,000 clones, with around 96% as singletons. The sample consisted of PBMCs. All receptors derive from a man in his late teens or twenties in good health and CMV-seronegative.

The chain combines TRBV7-8 with TRBJ1-1; D might be TRBD1 (6 bases). V was cut by 5 bases and J by 7 bases, with 17 bases left in between. The germline CDR1 and CDR2 sequences are SGHVS and FQNEAQ. The CDR3 length is 14 residues. CDR3 in DNA: TGTGCCAGCAGCAAGGGGGGGCGAGGGGGTGAAGCTTTCTTT. Translation: CASSKGGRGGEAFF.

This chain links TRBV6-1 with TRBJ2-1; tentatively, D is TRBD1 (6 bases). V was clipped by 5 bases and J by 6 bases, with 17 bases between them. This CDR3 has 15 residues. In germline, CDR1 is MNHNS, CDR2 SASEGT. CDR3 coding DNA: TGTGCCAGCAGTCCTTTCTTAGGGGGTAGCAATGAGCAGTTCTTC. Protein sequence: CASSPFLGGSNEQFF.

The V call is TRBV6-1, the J call TRBJ2-5; D may be TRBD1 (6 bases). With 3 bases removed from V and 2 bases from J, the gap between germline ends came to 13 bases. The CDR3 sequence is 15 residues long. CDR1 and CDR2 from the germline V gene are MNHNS and SASEGT. The DNA of the CDR3 is TGTGCCAGCAGTGAGTGGAGTCAGGGGCAAGAGACCCAGTACTTC. Translating it yields CASSEWSQGQETQYF.

V gene TRBV6-6 combines with J gene TRBJ2-7, with 13 bases aligning to TRBD2. Trimming took 6 bases from V and 5 from J; bases not matched to a gene: 10. Germline V CDR1 and CDR2: MNHNY, SVGAGI (reference sequence). There are 16 residues in the CDR3. CDR3 sequence reads: CASRQQMGTSGDEQYF. CDR3 coding DNA: TGTGCCAGCAGGCAACAAATGGGGACTAGCGGGGACGAGCAGTACTTC.

The chain combines TRBV29-1 with TRBJ2-5, with 11 bases aligning to TRBD1. In germline, CDR1 is SQVTM, CDR2 ANQGSEA. Trimming took 8 bases from V and 10 from J; bases not matched to a gene: 9. The CDR3 consists of 12 residues. In DNA form, the CDR3 reads TGCAGCCTAAGGACAGGGGGCCATTACCAGTACTTC. This encodes CSLRTGGHYQYF.

The chain has TRBV2 and TRBJ2-1, with 12 bases lining up with TRBD2. CDR3 length: 17 amino acids. The V gene end was trimmed by 7 bases and the J gene end by 6 bases; junction bases not matched to a gene: 13. Germline V gene lookup returns CDR1 SNHLY and CDR2 FYNNEI. The CDR3 region is CASTGVSGLAGPNEQFF. In nucleotides, the CDR3 is TGTGCCAGCACGGGCGTCTCGGGACTAGCGGGCCCCAATGAGCAGTTCTTC. The full variable domain, its missing parts supplied by reference TRBV2 and TRBJ2-1, is EPEVTQTPSHQVTQMGQEVILRCVPISNHLYFYWYRQILGQKVEFLVSFYNNEISEKSEIFDDQFSVERPDGSNFTLKIRSTKLEDSAMYFCASTGVSGLAGPNEQFFGPGTRLTVL.

The V gene is TRBV6-6, the J gene TRBJ2-7; TRBD2 agrees at 10 bases. The germline V gene has CDR1 MNHNY and CDR2 SVGAGI (reference sequence). The CDR3 covers 16 residues. V lost 0 bases and J lost 4; bases outside the gene matches: 6. The CDR3 protein is CASSYSGSGRKYEQYF. The CDR3 region has the DNA TGTGCCAGCAGTTACTCAGGTAGCGGGAGGAAGTACGAGCAGTACTTC.

The CDR3: CATSRDIVEGAGELFF. Written as DNA, the CDR3 is TGTGCCACCAGCAGAGATATAGTAGAAGGGGCCGGGGAGCTGTTTTTT. J is TRBJ2-2 and V is TRBV15; a weak D match, TRBD1 (5 bases). V lost 0 bases to trimming and J lost 6 bases, with 14 bases between them. Germline CDR1 is LNHNV and CDR2 is YYDKDF (reference sequence). This CDR3 spans 16 amino acids.

This clone was observed once. The DNA for the CDR3 is TGTGCCACCAGCAGGACAGGCGTGGGCAACTATGGCTACACCTTC. This sequence encodes CATSRTGVGNYGYTF. The V call is TRBV15, the J call TRBJ1-2, with D possibly being TRBD1 (6 bases). Trimming stripped 3 bases from V and 2 bases from J, with 13 bases between. The V gene's germline CDR1 is LNHNV and CDR2 YYDKDF (reference sequence). The CDR3 is 15 amino acids.

This chain connects TRBV9 to TRBJ2-1; possibly TRBD2 for D (6 bases). The ends were cut back, 5 bases at V and 4 bases at J, with 16 bases in the middle. The CDR3 runs 15 residues. Germline CDR1 reads SGDLS; CDR2 reads YYNGEE. This chain's CDR3 is CASSHRDSQYNEQFF. CDR3 DNA sequence: TGTGCCAGCAGTCACCGGGACTCGCAATACAATGAGCAGTTCTTC.

This clone was observed once. This chain connects TRBV7-9 to TRBJ2-3; weak D call: TRBD2 (5 bases). This CDR3 comprises 13 residues. Germline CDR1 is SEHNR and CDR2 is FQNEAQ (reference sequence). V lost 0 bases to trimming and J lost 7 bases, with 8 bases between them. CDR3 sequence: CASSLARAHTQYF. The CDR3, as DNA: TGTGCCAGCAGCTTAGCGCGGGCCCATACGCAGTATTTT.

This clone was detected once. CDR3 in amino acids: CATTPSSVGELFF. The CDR3, as DNA: TGTGCCACCACGCCCTCCTCGGTCGGGGAGCTGTTTTTT. V usage is TRBV6-1 and J usage is TRBJ2-2, with D uncertain. Germline V gene data show CDR1 as MNHNS and CDR2 as SASEGT. The V and J ends lost 10 bases and 7 bases respectively, with 16 bases between them. The CDR3 covers 13 residues.

The V call is TRBV7-8, the J call TRBJ2-5, with D hard to call. Germline V gives CDR1 SGHVS, CDR2 FQNEAQ. V was pared by 1 base and J by 8 bases, with 11 bases between. The CDR3 contains 13 residues. CDR3: CASSLVSVRTQYF. The CDR3 bases are TGTGCCAGCAGCTTAGTTTCAGTCCGCACCCAGTACTTC.

The V call is TRBV7-6, the J call TRBJ2-3, with 9 bases identical to TRBD1. The CDR3 runs 17 residues. With V trimmed by 2 bases and J by 4 bases, 10 bases remained unmatched. Germline CDR1 is SGHVS and CDR2 is FNYEAQ. CDR3 DNA sequence: TGTGCCAGCAGCTTAACGCCGGGACAGGGTCTGGCAGATACGCAGTATTTT. Translated: CASSLTPGQGLADTQYF. Full variable domain (rest looked up from reference TRBV7-6 and TRBJ2-3): GAGVSQSPRYKVTKRGQDVALRCDPISGHVSLYWYRQALGQGPEFLTYFNYEAQQDKSGLPNDRFSAERPEGSISTLTIQRTEQRDSAMYRCASSLTPGQGLADTQYFGPGTRLTVL.

This clone showed up just once. This sequence joins TRBV7-2 and TRBJ2-1; maybe TRBD2 (6 bases). Germline V gene data show CDR1 as SGHTA and CDR2 as FQGNSA. The CDR3 runs 14 residues. V was cut by 7 bases and J by 3 bases, with 13 bases left in between. The CDR3 nucleotides are TGTGCCAGCAACGCGGGGCTTCTCTACAATGAGCAGTTCTTC. It yields the protein CASNAGLLYNEQFF.

The chain uses TRBV29-1 and TRBJ2-7; the match to TRBD1 covers 11 bases. The CDR3 runs 13 residues. V was clipped by 3 bases and J by 2 bases; unmatched bases: 0. The germline V gene has CDR1 SQVTM and CDR2 ANQGSEA. CDR3 in DNA: TGCAGCGTTGAGGGACAGGGGGCCTACGAGCAGTACTTC. Amino acid sequence: CSVEGQGAYEQYF.